This T cell receptor beta chain is drawn from a study of shared clonotypes between healthy human individuals. Profiled with immunoSEQ multiplex PCR; TCRdb holds only in-frame clones, not every one. This table holds more than 400,000 clones, about 96% found once. The CDR3 has 14 residues. Trimming pared 1 base from V and 2 bases from J, leaving 9 bases between. CDR1 and CDR2 from the germline V gene are SGHKS and YYEKEE (reference sequence). This chain connects TRBV5-5 to TRBJ1-1; D ambiguous. What was sequenced was naive CD4+ T cells sorted from blood. Subset specified: CD45RA+ positively selected. The TCR comes from a woman between 25 and 40 years old in good health. CDR3 DNA: TGTGCCAGCAGCTTGACGACTACCAACACTGAAGCTTTCTTT. This gives the protein CASSLTTTNTEAFF.